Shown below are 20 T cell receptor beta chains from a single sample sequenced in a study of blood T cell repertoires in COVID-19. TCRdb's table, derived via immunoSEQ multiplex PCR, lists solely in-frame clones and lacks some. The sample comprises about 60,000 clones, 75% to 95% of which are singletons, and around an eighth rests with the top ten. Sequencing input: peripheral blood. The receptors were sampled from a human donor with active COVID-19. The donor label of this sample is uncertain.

The CDR3 sequence is CASSLNRVRSSYEQYF. The CDR3 DNA follows: TGTGCCAGCAGCCTCAACAGGGTTCGAAGCTCCTACGAGCAGTACTTC. The rearrangement joins TRBV14 to TRBJ2-7; D may be TRBD1 (6 bases). Trimming took 4 bases from V and 0 from J, leaving 16 bases between them. CDR3 length: 16 amino acids. Germline V gene data show CDR1 as SGHDN and CDR2 as FVKESK.

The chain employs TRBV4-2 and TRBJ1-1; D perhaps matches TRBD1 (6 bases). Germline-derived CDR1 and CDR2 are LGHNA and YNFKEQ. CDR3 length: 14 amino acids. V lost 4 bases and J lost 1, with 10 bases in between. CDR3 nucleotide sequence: TGTGCCAGCAGCCTTTACAGGGCGAACACTGAAGCTTTCTTT. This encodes CASSLYRANTEAFF.

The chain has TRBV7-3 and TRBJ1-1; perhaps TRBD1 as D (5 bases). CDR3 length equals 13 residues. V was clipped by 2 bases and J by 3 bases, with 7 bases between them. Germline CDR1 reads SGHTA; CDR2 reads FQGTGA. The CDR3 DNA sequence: TGTGCCAGCAGCTTATCGACAGACACTGAAGCTTTCTTT. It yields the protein CASSLSTDTEAFF.

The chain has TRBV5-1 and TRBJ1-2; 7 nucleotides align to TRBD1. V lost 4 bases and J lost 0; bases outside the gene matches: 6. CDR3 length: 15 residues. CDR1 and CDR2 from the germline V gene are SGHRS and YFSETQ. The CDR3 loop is CASSGTGTANYGYTF. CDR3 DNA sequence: TGCGCCAGCAGCGGGACCGGGACAGCTAACTATGGCTACACCTTC.

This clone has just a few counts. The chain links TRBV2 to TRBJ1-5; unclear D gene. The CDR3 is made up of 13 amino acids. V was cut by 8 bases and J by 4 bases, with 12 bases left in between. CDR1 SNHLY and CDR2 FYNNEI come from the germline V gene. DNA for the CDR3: TGTGCCAGCCACGGTGGTCCAAATCAGCCCCAGCATTTT. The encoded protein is CASHGGPNQPQHF.

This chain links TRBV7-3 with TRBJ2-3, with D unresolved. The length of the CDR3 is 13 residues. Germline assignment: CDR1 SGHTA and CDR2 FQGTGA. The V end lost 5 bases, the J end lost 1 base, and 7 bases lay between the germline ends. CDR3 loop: CASSPRGTDTQYF. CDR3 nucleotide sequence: TGTGCCAGCAGCCCTCGGGGCACAGATACGCAGTATTTT.

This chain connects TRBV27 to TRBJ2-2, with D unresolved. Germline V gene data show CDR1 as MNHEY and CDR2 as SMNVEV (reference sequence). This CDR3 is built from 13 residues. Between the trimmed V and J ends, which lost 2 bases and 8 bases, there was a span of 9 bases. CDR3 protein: CASSLAVLGELFF. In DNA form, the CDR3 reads TGTGCCAGCAGTTTAGCGGTTCTGGGGGAGCTGTTTTTT.

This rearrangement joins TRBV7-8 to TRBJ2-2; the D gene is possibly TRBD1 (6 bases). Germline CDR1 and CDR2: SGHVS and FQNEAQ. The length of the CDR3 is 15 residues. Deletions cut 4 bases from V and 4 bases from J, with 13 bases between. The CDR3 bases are TGTGCCAGCAGCTATTACAGGGATGCCACCGGGGAGCTGTTTTTT. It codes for CASSYYRDATGELFF.

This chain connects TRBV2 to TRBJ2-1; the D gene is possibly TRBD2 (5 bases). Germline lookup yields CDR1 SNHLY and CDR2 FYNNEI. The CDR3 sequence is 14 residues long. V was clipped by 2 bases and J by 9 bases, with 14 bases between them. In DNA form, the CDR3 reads TGTGCCAGCAGTGAATCGGCGAGGCTAGCTGAGCAGTTCTTC. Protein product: CASSESARLAEQFF.

CDR3 DNA sequence: TGTGCCAGCTCACCATTCGCGCAGGCCGACACTGAAGCTTTCTTT. Translating it yields CASSPFAQADTEAFF. This sequence joins TRBV18 and TRBJ1-1; D is unclear. The CDR3 totals 15 residues. Germline CDR1 reads KGHSH; CDR2 reads LQKENI. V lost 2 bases to trimming and J lost 3 bases, with 13 bases between them.

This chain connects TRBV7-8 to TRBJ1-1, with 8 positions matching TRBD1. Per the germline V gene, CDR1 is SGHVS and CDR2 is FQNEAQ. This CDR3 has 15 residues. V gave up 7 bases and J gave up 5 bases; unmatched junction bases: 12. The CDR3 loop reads CASTLTGGLATEAFF. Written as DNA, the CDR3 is TGTGCCAGCACTCTAACAGGGGGGCTTGCGACTGAAGCTTTCTTT. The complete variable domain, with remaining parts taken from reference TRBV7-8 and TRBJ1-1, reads GAGVSQSPRYKVAKRGQDVALRCDPISGHVSLFWYQQALGQGPEFLTYFQNEAQLDKSGLPSDRFFAERPEGSVSTLKIQRTQQEDSAVYLCASTLTGGLATEAFFGQGTRLTVV.

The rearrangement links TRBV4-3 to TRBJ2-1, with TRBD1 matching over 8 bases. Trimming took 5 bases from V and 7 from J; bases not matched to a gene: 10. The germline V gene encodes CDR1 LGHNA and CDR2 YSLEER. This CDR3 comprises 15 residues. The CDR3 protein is CASSTFRGPGNEQFF. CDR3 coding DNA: TGCGCCAGCAGCACTTTCAGGGGGCCGGGTAATGAGCAGTTCTTC.

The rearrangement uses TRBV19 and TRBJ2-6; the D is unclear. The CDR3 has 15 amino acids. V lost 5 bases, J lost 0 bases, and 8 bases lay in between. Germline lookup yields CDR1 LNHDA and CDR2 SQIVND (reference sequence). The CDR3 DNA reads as TGTGCCAGTAGTTTGACTGTCTCTGGGGCCAACGTCCTGACTTTC. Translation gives CASSLTVSGANVLTF.

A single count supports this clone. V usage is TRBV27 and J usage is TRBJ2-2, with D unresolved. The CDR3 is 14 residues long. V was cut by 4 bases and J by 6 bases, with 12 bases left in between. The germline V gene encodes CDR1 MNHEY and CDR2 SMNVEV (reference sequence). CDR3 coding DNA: TGTGCCAGCAGTTCCATGCTAGGTCCCGGGGAGCTGTTTTTT. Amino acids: CASSSMLGPGELFF.

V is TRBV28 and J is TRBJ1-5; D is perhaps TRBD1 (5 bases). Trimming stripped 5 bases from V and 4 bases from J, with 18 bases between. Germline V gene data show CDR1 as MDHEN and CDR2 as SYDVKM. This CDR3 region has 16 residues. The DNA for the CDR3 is TGTGCCAGCAGTACCCTTGACAGACTTACTAATCAGCCCCAGCATTTT. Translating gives CASSTLDRLTNQPQHF.

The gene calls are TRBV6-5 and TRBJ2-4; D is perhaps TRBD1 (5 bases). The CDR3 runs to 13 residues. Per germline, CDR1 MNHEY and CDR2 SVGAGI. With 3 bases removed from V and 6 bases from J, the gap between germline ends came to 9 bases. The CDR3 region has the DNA TGTGCCAGCAGTTATGACAGTAGAAACATTCAGTACTTC. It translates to CASSYDSRNIQYF.

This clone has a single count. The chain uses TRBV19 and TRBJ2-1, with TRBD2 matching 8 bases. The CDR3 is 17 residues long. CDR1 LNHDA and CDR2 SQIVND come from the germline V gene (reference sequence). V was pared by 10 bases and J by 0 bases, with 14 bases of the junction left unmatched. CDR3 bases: TGTGCCACCGCCACCGGGCGGGAGGAAAGCTCCTACAATGAGCAGTTCTTC. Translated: CATATGREESSYNEQFF. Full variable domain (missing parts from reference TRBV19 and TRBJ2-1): DGGITQSPKYLFRKEGQNVTLSCEQNLNHDAMYWYRQDPGQGLRLIYYSQIVNDFQKGDIAEGYSVSREKKESFPLTVTSAQKNPTAFYLCATATGREESSYNEQFFGPGTRLTVL.

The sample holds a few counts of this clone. In DNA, the CDR3 is TGTGCCAGCAGCGTATCAGATACGCAGTATTTT. Translation gives CASSVSDTQYF. J is TRBJ2-3 and V is TRBV7-9; no clear D gene. There are 11 residues in the CDR3. V was clipped by 5 bases and J by 4 bases, with 4 bases between them. Germline V gene lookup returns CDR1 SEHNR and CDR2 FQNEAQ (reference sequence). The full variable domain, its missing parts supplied by reference TRBV7-9 and TRBJ2-3, is DTGVSQNPRHKITKRGQNVTFRCDPISEHNRLYWYRQTLGQGPEFLTYFQNEAQLEKSRLLSDRFSAERPKGSFSTLEIQRTEQGDSAMYLCASSVSDTQYFGPGTRLTVL.

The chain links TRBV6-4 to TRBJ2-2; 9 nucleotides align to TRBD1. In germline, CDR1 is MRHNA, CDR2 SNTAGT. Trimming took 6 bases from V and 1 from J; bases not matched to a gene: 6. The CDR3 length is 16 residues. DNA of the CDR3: TGTGCCAGCAGGTTACAGGGGGCGATGAACACCGGGGAGCTGTTTTTT. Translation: CASRLQGAMNTGELFF.

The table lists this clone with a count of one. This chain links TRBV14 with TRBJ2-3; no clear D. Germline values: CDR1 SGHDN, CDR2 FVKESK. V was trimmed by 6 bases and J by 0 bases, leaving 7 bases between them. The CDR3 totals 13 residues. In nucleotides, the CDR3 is TGTGCCAGCAGGCTCACTAGCACAGATACGCAGTATTTT. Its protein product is CASRLTSTDTQYF.